What follows are 29 T cell receptor beta chains derived from one specimen sequenced in a study of blood T cell repertoires in COVID-19. The repertoire was sequenced with immunoSEQ multiplex PCR; TCRdb's copy has only in-frame clones and lacks some. The repertoire holds over 85,000 clones, with around 90% as singletons. The sequencing input was peripheral blood. The receptors derive from a woman in her 50s with COVID-19, enrolled during active disease.

The V gene is TRBV3-1 (or the pseudogene TRBV3-2), the J gene TRBJ2-1; the D gene is possibly TRBD1 (6 bases). The CDR3 runs to 13 residues. The V gene's germline CDR1 is LGHDT and CDR2 YNNKEL (reference sequence). Trimming left V 7 bases short and J 5 bases short, with 12 bases between. The chain's CDR3 is CASTPGTHNEQFF. The CDR3 DNA sequence: TGTGCCAGCACTCCGGGGACACACAATGAGCAGTTCTTC.

This chain uses TRBV5-1 with TRBJ1-2; the match to TRBD1 covers 9 bases. The CDR3 runs to 14 residues. Germline CDR1 is SGHRS and CDR2 is YFSETQ. Germline trimming cut 0 bases from V and 4 bases from J; bases unmatched to any gene: 1. The CDR3 nucleotides read TGCGCCAGCAGCTTGGGGGACAGGGCCTATGGCTACACCTTC. This translates into CASSLGDRAYGYTF.

The J gene is TRBJ1-3, the V gene TRBV4-2, with no clear D. Trimming shortened V by 4 bases and J by 4 bases, and 11 bases separated the two germline ends. The CDR3 has 14 amino acids. Germline lookup yields CDR1 LGHNA and CDR2 YNFKEQ. The CDR3 sequence: CASSPDQRGNTIYF. The DNA of the CDR3 is TGTGCCAGCAGCCCCGATCAGAGGGGAAACACCATATATTTT.

This clone has only one observation. The chain employs TRBV4-1 and TRBJ2-5; TRBD2 matches at 7 bases. CDR3 length: 15 amino acids. Losses at the gene ends were 4 bases for V and 4 bases for J; bases not matched to a gene: 9. Germline V gene sequence: CDR1 MGHRA, CDR2 YSYEKL. The CDR3 spells CASSRLALARETQYF. In nucleotides, the CDR3 is TGCGCCAGCAGCCGCCTGGCACTAGCGAGAGAGACCCAGTACTTC.

This chain links TRBV28 with TRBJ1-4, with 7 bases aligning to TRBD1. Germline CDR1 MDHEN, CDR2 SYDVKM. V trimming: 4 bases; J trimming: 8 bases; junction bases outside the gene matches: 4. The CDR3 is 13 residues long. The CDR3 here is CASSSGGEEKLFF. The CDR3 DNA sequence: TGTGCCAGCAGTTCAGGGGGAGAAGAAAAACTGTTTTTT.

Remarks on this clone: A junction boundary mismatches the germline segment, possibly from a read error. The rearrangement joins TRBV3-1 (or the pseudogene TRBV3-2) to TRBJ1-2; 9 bases are shared with TRBD1. Germline assignment: CDR1 LGHDT and CDR2 YNNKEL (reference sequence). CDR3 length equals 16 residues. The DNA of the CDR3 is TGTGCCAGCAGCCAAGATGTGGGACAGGGTAACTCTGGCTACACCTTC. This gives the protein CASSQDVGQGNSGYTF.

V and J are TRBV10-3 and TRBJ2-1; possibly TRBD2 for D (6 bases). This CDR3 has 15 amino acids. V was shortened by 2 bases and J by 5 bases, with 13 bases between the two germline ends. Looked up from germline, CDR1 is ENHRY and CDR2 is SYGVKD. The CDR3, as DNA: TGTGCCATCAGTGAGGGTCATGGGGGGAACAATGAGCAGTTCTTC. It translates to CAISEGHGGNNEQFF.

The V call is TRBV10-1, the J call TRBJ1-3; D is possibly TRBD1 (5 bases). The CDR3 consists of 15 residues. Germline V CDR1 and CDR2: WNHNN, SYGVQD (reference sequence). V shed 2 bases and J shed 0 bases, with 8 bases lying between them. The CDR3 nucleotides are TGCGCCAGCAGTGAGGGGGCCTCCTCTGGAAACACCATATATTTT. As protein: CASSEGASSGNTIYF.

This chain joins TRBV28 and TRBJ2-3; D ambiguous. Germline CDR1 and CDR2: MDHEN and SYDVKM. There are 13 residues in the CDR3. The germline V and J ends were trimmed by 6 bases and 5 bases, with 12 bases remaining between them. The CDR3 bases are TGTGCCAGCAGCCTAACCTACCTAGATACGCAGTATTTT. This gives the protein CASSLTYLDTQYF.

CDR3 loop: CASSEETGGFYMGTEAFF. CDR3 sequence (DNA): TGTGCCAGCAGTGAAGAGACAGGGGGCTTTTATATGGGCACTGAAGCTTTCTTT. This chain uses TRBV2 with TRBJ1-1; 10 positions agree with TRBD1. The CDR3 length is 18 residues. Germline loops: CDR1 SNHLY, CDR2 FYNNEI. The junction had 12 bases not matched to a gene; V was cut back by 1 base and J by 4 bases.

The gene calls are TRBV3-1 (or the pseudogene TRBV3-2) and TRBJ2-5; 7 nucleotides align to TRBD2. Germline V gene data show CDR1 as LGHDT and CDR2 as YNNKEL (reference sequence). The junction had 11 bases not matched to a gene; V was cut back by 4 bases and J by 3 bases. The length of the CDR3 is 16 residues. CDR3 sequence: CASSPVLAGVEETQYF. In DNA, the CDR3 is TGTGCCAGCAGCCCGGTCTTGGCGGGGGTGGAAGAGACCCAGTACTTC.

The chain combines TRBV28 with TRBJ1-2; possible D gene TRBD1, 6 bases. There are 18 residues in the CDR3. The V gene lost 4 bases and the J gene lost 0 bases, with 21 bases spanning the gap. In germline, CDR1 is MDHEN, CDR2 SYDVKM. The DNA of the CDR3 is TGTGCCAGCAGTTCTACCGGCCGGGGGGGCCTAGCTAACTATGGCTACACCTTC. Its protein is CASSSTGRGGLANYGYTF.

The V call is TRBV25-1, the J call TRBJ1-6, with TRBD1 as a possible D gene (6 bases). CDR1 MGHDK and CDR2 SYGVNS come from the germline V gene. Trimming took off 7 bases at V and 9 bases at J, with 19 bases between the two ends. The CDR3 is 15 residues long. The CDR3 DNA is TGTGCCAGCACCCCCCCGCACAGGGCCAGTTCACCCCTCCACTTT. It codes for CASTPPHRASSPLHF.

V gene TRBV5-1 combines with J gene TRBJ1-1; possible D gene TRBD1, 5 bases. The CDR3 loop spans 14 amino acids. Germline CDR1 reads SGHRS; CDR2 reads YFSETQ. V gave up 4 bases and J gave up 5 bases, with 15 bases separating them. The CDR3 spells CASSRDEGRTEAFF. The CDR3 DNA reads TGCGCCAGCAGCAGGGACGAAGGGAGGACTGAAGCTTTCTTT.

The CDR3 loop is CASSQELAGGNQETQYF. CDR3 sequence (DNA): TGCGCCAGCAGCCAAGAACTAGCGGGGGGGAACCAAGAGACCCAGTACTTC. The gene calls are TRBV4-3 and TRBJ2-5; TRBD2 matches at 13 bases. Germline V gene lookup returns CDR1 LGHNA and CDR2 YSLEER. CDR3 size: 17 residues. Germline trimming cut 0 bases from V and 0 bases from J; bases unmatched to any gene: 1.

The chain recombines TRBV5-4 with TRBJ2-3, with no clear D. This CDR3 has 14 residues. In germline, CDR1 is SGHNT, CDR2 YYREEE (reference sequence). The germline V and J ends were trimmed by 6 bases and 2 bases, with 13 bases remaining between them. In DNA form, the CDR3 reads TGTGCCAGCACCAAGCCCCAAGACACAGATACGCAGTATTTT. Protein sequence: CASTKPQDTDTQYF. Together with reference TRBV5-4 and TRBJ2-3, the CDR3 gives the full variable domain: ETGVTQSPTHLIKTRGQQVTLRCSSQSGHNTVSWYQQALGQGPQFIFQYYREEENGRGNFPPRFSGLQFPNYSSELNVNALELDDSALYLCASTKPQDTDTQYFGPGTRLTVL.

The V gene is TRBV6-5, the J gene TRBJ1-6; 7 bases agree with TRBD1. The trim removed 11 bases at V and 4 bases at J, leaving 8 bases unmatched. The CDR3 extends over 14 amino acids. Germline CDR1 reads MNHEY; CDR2 reads SVGAGI. CDR3 sequence (DNA): TGTGCCTCCCGGGGACAGACGTATAATTCACCCCTCCACTTT. Translating it yields CASRGQTYNSPLHF.

The chain uses TRBV5-1 and TRBJ2-5; no definite D call. Germline V gene lookup returns CDR1 SGHRS and CDR2 YFSETQ. CDR3 length: 11 amino acids. The V and J ends lost 5 bases and 2 bases respectively, with 4 bases between them. The CDR3 DNA sequence: TGCGCCAGCAGGTCTCAAGAGACCCAGTACTTC. Translation gives CASRSQETQYF.

The chain combines TRBV11-1 with TRBJ2-5; a weak D match, TRBD2 (5 bases). Trimming left V 4 bases short and J 1 base short, with 10 bases between. Germline assignment: CDR1 SGHAT and CDR2 FQDESV (reference sequence). The CDR3 spans 14 residues. CDR3 loop: CASSSLLVQETQYF. The CDR3 nucleotides are TGTGCCAGCAGCTCACTACTAGTCCAAGAGACCCAGTACTTC.

The V gene is TRBV2, the J gene TRBJ2-5; TRBD1 matches 9 bases. Germline values: CDR1 SNHLY, CDR2 FYNNEI. V shed 5 bases, J shed 4 bases, and the junction held 5 bases outside the gene matches. The CDR3 is 14 residues long. The DNA of the CDR3 is TGTGCCAGCAGTTGGACAGGGGTGGGAGAGACCCAGTACTTC. This translates into CASSWTGVGETQYF. Filled out from reference TRBV2 and TRBJ2-5, the complete variable domain reads EPEVTQTPSHQVTQMGQEVILRCVPISNHLYFYWYRQILGQKVEFLVSFYNNEISEKSEIFDDQFSVERPDGSNFTLKIRSTKLEDSAMYFCASSWTGVGETQYFGPGTRLLVL.

Only a few counts were recorded for this clone. The chain joins TRBV10-1 to TRBJ1-2; D gene uncertain. CDR1 and CDR2 (germline): WNHNN, SYGVQD (reference sequence). The V gene lost 0 bases and the J gene lost 8 bases, with 16 bases spanning the gap. The CDR3 spans 15 residues. Here the CDR3 DNA reads TGCGCCAGCAGTGAGTCTTTGGGCCCCTCGAGCGGCTACACCTTC. Residues: CASSESLGPSSGYTF.

This chain uses TRBV4-1 with TRBJ2-1, with 8 bases that match TRBD2. Per germline, CDR1 MGHRA and CDR2 YSYEKL. The CDR3 runs to 15 residues. Germline trimming cut 0 bases from V and 9 bases from J; bases unmatched to any gene: 7. The CDR3 sequence: CASSQDGLAAGEQFF. DNA of the CDR3: TGCGCCAGCAGCCAAGACGGACTAGCTGCCGGTGAGCAGTTCTTC.

The chain employs TRBV7-3 and TRBJ2-7, with TRBD2 matching 8 bases. This CDR3 comprises 15 residues. The V gene end was trimmed by 5 bases and the J gene end by 5 bases; junction bases not matched to a gene: 11. In germline, CDR1 is SGHTA, CDR2 FQGTGA. The CDR3 region is CASSQSRGASDEQYF. The CDR3 nucleotides are TGTGCCAGCAGCCAGTCGCGGGGGGCTTCCGACGAGCAGTACTTC.

This clone has just one count. This sequence joins TRBV29-1 and TRBJ2-3; D might be TRBD1 (6 bases). The germline V and J ends were trimmed by 4 bases and 0 bases, with 11 bases remaining between them. The CDR3 runs to 14 residues. Germline V gives CDR1 SQVTM, CDR2 ANQGSEA. The CDR3 bases are TGCAGCGTTGGAAGGGGGTCGAGCACAGATACGCAGTATTTT. Translation: CSVGRGSSTDTQYF.

V and J are TRBV3-1 (or the pseudogene TRBV3-2) and TRBJ2-3, with TRBD2 identical over 15 bases. This CDR3 comprises 17 residues. Germline V gene sequence: CDR1 LGHDT, CDR2 YNNKEL (reference sequence). V was pared by 4 bases and J by 1 base, with 3 bases of the junction left unmatched. CDR3 protein: CASSPGLAGGGTDTQYF. Written as DNA, the CDR3 is TGTGCCAGCAGCCCGGGACTAGCGGGGGGTGGCACAGATACGCAGTATTTT.

The V gene is TRBV28, the J gene TRBJ1-1; 8 positions match TRBD1. This CDR3 comprises 14 residues. Trimming at V came to 6 bases and at J to 1 base, leaving 4 bases not matched to a gene. The germline CDR1 and CDR2 sequences are MDHEN and SYDVKM. The CDR3 reads CASRGGTGNTEAFF. The CDR3 DNA reads TGTGCCAGCAGGGGGGGGACAGGGAACACTGAAGCTTTCTTT. The entire variable domain, with the rest obtained from reference TRBV28 and TRBJ1-1, is as follows: DVKVTQSSRYLVKRTGEKVFLECVQDMDHENMFWYRQDPGLGLRLIYFSYDVKMKEKGDIPEGYSVSREKKERFSLILESASTNQTSMYLCASRGGTGNTEAFFGQGTRLTVV.

This clone came up once. The chain joins TRBV5-1 to TRBJ1-1; D is perhaps TRBD1 (6 bases). The germline CDR1 and CDR2 sequences are SGHRS and YFSETQ. The CDR3 is 16 amino acids. V lost 0 bases and J 0 bases, leaving 12 bases between the germline ends. DNA for the CDR3: TGCGCCAGCAGCTTGGAGGGGACAACCATGAACACTGAAGCTTTCTTT. Translated, it gives CASSLEGTTMNTEAFF.

V gene TRBV28 combines with J gene TRBJ1-5; D may be TRBD1 (6 bases). V was trimmed by 7 bases and J by 7 bases, leaving 11 bases between them. The CDR3 length is 12 residues. Germline lookup yields CDR1 MDHEN and CDR2 SYDVKM. CDR3 amino acids: CASNQGPQPQHF. The CDR3, as DNA: TGTGCCAGCAATCAGGGGCCACAGCCCCAGCATTTT. Drawing the rest from reference TRBV28 and TRBJ1-5, the complete variable domain is DVKVTQSSRYLVKRTGEKVFLECVQDMDHENMFWYRQDPGLGLRLIYFSYDVKMKEKGDIPEGYSVSREKKERFSLILESASTNQTSMYLCASNQGPQPQHFGDGTRLSIL.

This chain joins TRBV9 and TRBJ1-2; maybe TRBD1 (6 bases). Trimming took off 0 bases at V and 5 bases at J, with 14 bases between the two ends. Germline loops: CDR1 SGDLS, CDR2 YYNGEE. This CDR3 region has 15 residues. CDR3 protein: CASSVGQGGGYGYTF. In DNA, the CDR3 is TGTGCCAGCAGCGTAGGCCAGGGAGGGGGTTATGGCTACACCTTC. The full variable domain, with the rest looked up from reference TRBV9 and TRBJ1-2, is DSGVTQTPKHLITATGQRVTLRCSPRSGDLSVYWYQQSLDQGLQFLIQYYNGEERAKGNILERFSAQQFPDLHSELNLSSLELGDSALYFCASSVGQGGGYGYTFGSGTRLTVV.